This T cell receptor (beta chain) was recovered during a study of T cells in Graves' hyperthyroidism and ophthalmopathy. About the research overall: Before any treatment, at initial diagnosis, peripheral blood was collected.

Overall study findings and caveats: Before onset, ophthalmopathy was predicted by the model a median around 6 months earlier. Peripheral blood also featured most of the thyroid clonotypes expanded above 0.001. A model built on 13 V-J features separated ophthalmopathy from stable hyperthyroidism.

This clonotype was counted a few times. Its cognate antigen is unknown. Amplified regions were TCR beta CDR3 sequences from RNA transcripts. Initially, a first-round RT-PCR of the TCR CDR3 employed the HTBI primer set. One entry per CDR3 protein results from TCRdb running MiXCR on the multiplex PCR reads. The profile shows about 350,000 distinct CDR3 sequences, roughly 15% of them singletons. The TCR comes from a woman aged 40 to 50 with Graves' ophthalmopathy. Input material: blood.

The CDR3 loop reads CASSAGRGREETQYF. DNA of the CDR3: TGTGCCAGCAGCGCCGGAAGGGGGCGCGAAGAGACCCAGTACTTC. The chain is built from TRBV9 and TRBJ2-5; 7 nucleotides agree with TRBD1. V trimming: 3 bases; J trimming: 3 bases; junction bases outside the gene matches: 8. Germline assignment: CDR1 SGDLS and CDR2 YYNGEE. The CDR3 runs to 15 residues. The complete variable domain, with remaining parts taken from reference TRBV9 and TRBJ2-5, reads DSGVTQTPKHLITATGQRVTLRCSPRSGDLSVYWYQQSLDQGLQFLIQYYNGEERAKGNILERFSAQQFPDLHSELNLSSLELGDSALYFCASSAGRGREETQYFGPGTRLLVL.